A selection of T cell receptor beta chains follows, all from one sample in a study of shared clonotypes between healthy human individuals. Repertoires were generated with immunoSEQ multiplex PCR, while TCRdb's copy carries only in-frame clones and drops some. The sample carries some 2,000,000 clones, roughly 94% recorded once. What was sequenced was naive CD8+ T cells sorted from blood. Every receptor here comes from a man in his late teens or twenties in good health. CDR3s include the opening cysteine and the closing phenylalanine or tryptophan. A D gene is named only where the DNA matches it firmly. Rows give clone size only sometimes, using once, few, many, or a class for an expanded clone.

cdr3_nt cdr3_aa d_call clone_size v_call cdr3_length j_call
TGTGCCAGCAGTTACTCGAGGGTAAACGAGCAGTACTTC CASSYSRVNEQYF NA once TRBV6-5 13 TRBJ2-7
TGTGCCAGCAGTGAATTGGGTATGACAGGGAGCAACTATGGCTACACCTTC CASSELGMTGSNYGYTF TRBD1 NA TRBV6-1 17 TRBJ1-2
TGTGCCAGCAGCCCCCGACTAGCGGGAGGGGTATCAGATACGCAGTATTTT CASSPRLAGGVSDTQYF TRBD2 NA TRBV7-9 17 TRBJ2-3
TGTGCCAGCACAAGTGGCGAAAGTAGCTATGGCTACACCTTC CASTSGESSYGYTF NA NA TRBV6-5 14 TRBJ1-2
TGTGCCAGCAGCCAGGGACGGAGCTATGGCTACACCTTC CASSQGRSYGYTF NA NA TRBV11-2 13 TRBJ1-2
TGTGCCAGTAGTATGGCACTTTCAAACTATGGCTACACCTTC CASSMALSNYGYTF NA NA TRBV19 14 TRBJ1-2
TGTGCCAGCAGTAACATTAATCAGCCCCAGCATTTT CASSNINQPQHF NA NA TRBV27 12 TRBJ1-5
TGCGCCAGCCGATCGGACGGCTCTGGGGAGCAGTACTTC CASRSDGSGEQYF NA NA TRBV5-1 13 TRBJ2-7
TGTGCCAGCAGCTTAGGGGGGGAATTCTATGGCTACACCTTC CASSLGGEFYGYTF NA NA TRBV7-9 14 TRBJ1-2
TGTGCCAGCAGCCCGCGGGACAACTACTACGAGCAGTACTTC CASSPRDNYYEQYF NA NA TRBV7-9 14 TRBJ2-7
TGCGCCAGCAGCCAAGTTGGTTCCAGCGGCTACGAGCAGTACTTC CASSQVGSSGYEQYF NA NA TRBV4-1 15 TRBJ2-7
TGTGCCAGCAGCCGTGGACTGTTCAACAATGAGCAGTTCTTC CASSRGLFNNEQFF NA NA TRBV7-6 14 TRBJ2-1
TGTGCCAGCAGGGAAGCTTCTCTGACATCTTACAATGAGCAGTTCTTC CASREASLTSYNEQFF NA NA TRBV6-1 16 TRBJ2-1
TGTGCCACCAGCAAAGGGACAGGGCTTGGCTACACCTTC CATSKGTGLGYTF TRBD1 NA TRBV15 13 TRBJ1-2
TGTGCCAGCAGCTTGGAAGGGACAGGGTCCGCCTACGAGCAGTACTTC CASSLEGTGSAYEQYF TRBD1 NA TRBV5-6 16 TRBJ2-7
TGCGCCAGCAGCCAAGAGCGCAGTTGGGACTATGGCTACACCTTC CASSQERSWDYGYTF NA NA TRBV4-1 15 TRBJ1-2
TGTGCCAGCAGCTTGGTTCCAGGGGCAGAAGGGTACGAGCAGTACTTC CASSLVPGAEGYEQYF NA NA TRBV5-6 16 TRBJ2-7
TGCAGCGTTCAACAGGGATACGAGCAGTACTTC CSVQQGYEQYF NA NA TRBV29-1 11 TRBJ2-7
TGTGCCAGCAGCTTGGGGGGGACAGCGTATCAGCCCCAGCATTTT CASSLGGTAYQPQHF TRBD1 NA TRBV5-6 15 TRBJ1-5
TGTGCCAGCAGTGAAGTCGGGAGAGGGACTGAAGCTTTCTTT CASSEVGRGTEAFF NA once TRBV6-1 14 TRBJ1-1
TGTGCCAGCGGGACAGAGTCCTACGAGCAGTACTTC CASGTESYEQYF TRBD1 NA TRBV6-5 12 TRBJ2-7
TGTGCCAGCAGCTTTCTACAGGGGAGGGAGCAGTACTTC CASSFLQGREQYF NA NA TRBV11-1 13 TRBJ2-7
TGTGCCAGCAGCCAGGGCGGAACCTACGAGCAGTACTTC CASSQGGTYEQYF NA once TRBV7-9 13 TRBJ2-7
TGTGCCAGCAGCAACCAACAAGGGTACTCACCCCTCCACTTT CASSNQQGYSPLHF NA NA TRBV11-2 14 TRBJ1-6
TGTGCCAGCAGCGGATACCATGAAAAACTGTTTTTT CASSGYHEKLFF NA NA TRBV7-6 12 TRBJ1-4
TGTGCCAGCAGTTACGGAGATACGCAGTATTTT CASSYGDTQYF NA NA TRBV6-6 11 TRBJ2-3
TGTGCCAGTAGTCCCTCCACCTCCTACGAGCAGTACTTC CASSPSTSYEQYF NA NA TRBV19 13 TRBJ2-7
TGTGCCAGCAGTTTCAACGGGAGGGCCTACACCGGGGAGCTGTTTTTT CASSFNGRAYTGELFF TRBD2 NA TRBV27 16 TRBJ2-2
TGTGCCAGCAGTTACAGACCAATCTACGAGCAGTACTTC CASSYRPIYEQYF NA NA TRBV6-5 13 TRBJ2-7
TGTGCCACCAAAATGACCGGGACAGACACGGAACGATTC CATKMTGTDTERF TRBD1 NA TRBV6-5 13 TRBJ1-2
TGTGCCAGCAGCCCCCGCCACTCCTACGAGCAGTACTTC CASSPRHSYEQYF NA NA TRBV7-9 13 TRBJ2-7
TGCAGCGTTTCCATTCATTACGAGCAGTACTTC CSVSIHYEQYF NA once TRBV29-1 11 TRBJ2-7
TGCGCCAGCAGCTTGTCCAACCAAGAGACCCAGTACTTC CASSLSNQETQYF NA NA TRBV5-1 13 TRBJ2-5
TGCGCCAGCAGCTTGGTCGGCTACGAGCAGTACTTC CASSLVGYEQYF NA once TRBV5-1 12 TRBJ2-7
TGTGCCAGCAGCTTAGGACTAGCGGGAGGTAATGAGCAGTTCTTC CASSLGLAGGNEQFF TRBD2 NA TRBV7-8 15 TRBJ2-1
TGTGCCAGCAGCTTACCGGGACTAGCGGTGGATGAGCAGTTCTTC CASSLPGLAVDEQFF TRBD2 NA TRBV7-6 15 TRBJ2-1
TGTGCCAGCAGTTTATTACGGGACCTAAACTACGAGCAGTACTTC CASSLLRDLNYEQYF NA NA TRBV27 15 TRBJ2-7
TGTGCCTGGGGTGAGGGGGGGCAAGGTGGCTACACCTTC CAWGEGGQGGYTF NA NA TRBV30 13 TRBJ1-2
TGTGCCAGCAGCCCGGGACTAGCGGGGGGGCCGTTGGAGCAGTACTTC CASSPGLAGGPLEQYF TRBD2 NA TRBV7-6 16 TRBJ2-7
TGTGCCAGCAGTGAAAAGGGGGACGCCGGGGAGCTGTTTTTT CASSEKGDAGELFF NA NA TRBV2 14 TRBJ2-2
TGTGCCTGGAGTGTAGCTCTTATAGGGGACACCTACACCGGGGAGCTGTTTTTT CAWSVALIGDTYTGELFF NA NA TRBV30 18 TRBJ2-2
TGCGCCAGCAGCCAACGGGAGGGGGTGGTCAATGAGCAGTTCTTC CASSQREGVVNEQFF TRBD2 NA TRBV4-1 15 TRBJ2-1
TGCAGCGTTGAGAGCAGCCAAGAGACCCAGTACTTC CSVESSQETQYF NA NA TRBV29-1 12 TRBJ2-5
TGTGCCAGCCTAGGGCCCGGGACAGGGACTTACAATGAGCAGTTCTTC CASLGPGTGTYNEQFF TRBD1 NA TRBV6-6 16 TRBJ2-1
TGTGCCAGCAGTTTCGGAGGCAATCAGCCCCAGCATTTT CASSFGGNQPQHF NA few TRBV27 13 TRBJ1-5
TGTGCCAGTAGTATTGGGGAGGGGTTCTACAATGAGCAGTTCTTC CASSIGEGFYNEQFF TRBD2 NA TRBV19 15 TRBJ2-1
TGCGCCAGCAGCAGCCTCGCCCGGGAACCCCTGACGGAGACCCAGTACTTC CASSSLAREPLTETQYF NA NA TRBV5-1 17 TRBJ2-5